This T cell receptor (beta chain) was identified in a study of identical twins. Study results and limitations: Reduced insertions were recorded for abundant cord blood beta clonotypes, with no such pattern in memory repertoires. In drawing conclusions, the study used cross-sectional statistical analysis and did not follow the same donors.

After template switching added a universal primer site, the resulting cDNA carried unique molecular identifiers. MiXCR was run by TCRdb on the 5' RACE reads, yielding one entry per CDR3 protein. The data hold around 490,000 distinct CDR3 sequences, with around 22% observed a single time. The CDR3 runs 13 residues. V lost 5 bases and J lost 2, with 9 bases in between. The V gene's germline CDR1 is SGHTA and CDR2 FQGTGA. Comment on this clonotype: As yet, its antigen is unknown.

The data also belong to a second study, concerning yellow fever vaccine responses in identical twins. That source notes: Reportedly, twins showed a vaccine T cell response that looked partly convergent and partly personalized.

Sequenced: CD4+ T cells sorted from blood. The clonotype originates from a young woman in good health. J is TRBJ2-5 and V is TRBV7-3, with D possibly TRBD1 on 6 matching bases. Written as DNA, the CDR3 is TGTGCCAGCAGCGTAAGGGGGCAAGAGACCCAGTACTTC. It translates to CASSVRGQETQYF. Together with reference TRBV7-3 and TRBJ2-5, the CDR3 gives the full variable domain: GAGVSQTPSNKVTEKGKYVELRCDPISGHTALYWYRQSLGQGPEFLIYFQGTGAADDSGLPNDRFFAVRPEGSVSTLKIQRTERGDSAVYLCASSVRGQETQYFGPGTRLLVL.